Listed below are T cell receptor beta chains from one sample, sequenced in a study of response to subunit inactivated influenza vaccine. TCRdb recomputed calls from the RT-PCR reads with MiXCR, one row per CDR3 protein. Among more than 600,000 distinct CDR3 sequences listed, less than 20% were seen once. This sample comprised PBMCs from blood, obtained roughly 5 days after vaccination. These receptors were collected from a man between 50 and 59 years old who received an inactivated influenza vaccine. Both conserved end residues are part of each CDR3. Size is omitted from some rows. Given values are once, few, many or a class for expanded clones.

j_call v_call clone_size cdr3_aa
TRBJ2-3 TRBV20-1 few CSAPGPTDTQYF
TRBJ1-1 TRBV24-1 few CATSDGPMNTEAFF
TRBJ2-1 TRBV5-1 many CASSWIGTVNEQFF
TRBJ2-2 TRBV6-5 few CASSYSNPAGELFF
TRBJ2-1 TRBV6-1 few CASSDRDRGRDEQFF
TRBJ2-3 TRBV24-1 NA CATSDPSVRAGGQDTQYF
TRBJ1-6 TRBV5-1 NA CASSLADRVNSPLHF
TRBJ2-2 TRBV6-1 few CASSPGSGRATGELFF
TRBJ2-7 TRBV20-1 NA CSARITGQLYEQYF
TRBJ2-1 TRBV11-1 NA CASSKPLKSGGAWDNEQFF
TRBJ2-3 TRBV7-2 many CASSISQGDTQYF
TRBJ2-3 TRBV7-9 NA CASSWPGASTDTQYF
TRBJ2-7 TRBV7-2 NA CASSRQGGTYEQYF
TRBJ1-2 TRBV4-3 many CASSQTGQGAWGYTF
TRBJ1-6 TRBV4-3 few CASSRTQGSYSPLHF
TRBJ2-1 TRBV25-1 NA CASSELAGSSYNEQFF
TRBJ2-2 TRBV29-1 NA CSGRQGERTGELFF
TRBJ2-2 TRBV4-3 NA CASSPFLTGVTGELFF
TRBJ2-3 TRBV7-8 few CASSGDRYYYSTDTQYF
TRBJ2-1 TRBV27 many CASRGLAGNNEQFF
TRBJ2-3 TRBV5-1 few CASSPGGLSNTDTQYF
TRBJ2-5 TRBV3-1 few CASSPSGARETQYF
TRBJ2-2 TRBV12-3/TRBV12-4 many CASSPAGAGGFGELFF
TRBJ1-4 TRBV7-2 NA CASSLSRGSEKLFF
TRBJ2-1 TRBV20-1 NA CSARDPGRASNEQFF
TRBJ1-2 TRBV6-5 NA CASSYHTRDGGYTF
TRBJ1-1 TRBV20-1 NA CSVPFALNTEAFF
TRBJ2-5 TRBV20-1 many CSAVQETQYF
TRBJ2-1 TRBV5-1 NA CASRTGTSGPDFYNEQFF
TRBJ2-1 TRBV5-6 few CASSYPNYEQFF
TRBJ2-7 TRBV20-1 NA CSASRLAGGPDEQYF
TRBJ2-1 TRBV5-1 few CASSLGEQGGEQFF
TRBJ2-1 TRBV7-9 NA CASSLEGLYNEQFF
TRBJ2-3 TRBV5-8 NA CASSIGTRPVADTQYF
TRBJ2-1 TRBV5-1 NA CASSTTDSYNEQFF
TRBJ1-1 TRBV4-1 NA CASSQDLPGNTEAFF
TRBJ1-1 TRBV6-2/TRBV6-3 NA CASSFLQQAGTEAFF
TRBJ2-5 TRBV5-1 NA CASSSEGPYQETQYF
TRBJ2-5 TRBV6-5 few CASSYSNKGETQYF
TRBJ2-7 TRBV20-1 few CSARAGTAFPYEQYF
TRBJ1-2 TRBV6-2/TRBV6-3 NA CASSYFFPGTGEGYTF
TRBJ2-3 TRBV11-2 many CASSLSSGRVDTQYF
TRBJ1-5 TRBV28 few CASTPHGGQPQHF
TRBJ2-7 TRBV7-2 NA CASSFGAGQPYEQYF
TRBJ1-5 TRBV12-3/TRBV12-4 NA CASSLGTGAQPQHF
TRBJ2-6 TRBV20-1 NA CSAASRGANVLTF
TRBJ2-7 TRBV6-5 NA CASSNGLGGSGNEQYF
TRBJ2-1 TRBV5-6 NA CASSSVDGYNEQFF
TRBJ2-3 TRBV7-2 NA CASKRGGRTDTQYF
TRBJ2-7 TRBV6-2/TRBV6-3 NA CASSTPGQNEQYF
TRBJ2-7 TRBV5-1 NA CASSKPDRGLYEQYF
TRBJ2-7 TRBV19 NA CASSIVGSSYEQYF
TRBJ2-7 TRBV20-1 NA CSASGTSGGANYEQYF
TRBJ2-1 TRBV28 NA CASKTIRGAAYNEQFF
TRBJ2-1 TRBV29-1 few CSVERQTIDNEQFF
TRBJ2-1 TRBV5-5 few CASSFMSGATNNEQFF
TRBJ2-5 TRBV12-3/TRBV12-4 few CASSQTGGGETQYF
TRBJ2-3 TRBV28 NA CASSFGGTSGEGF
TRBJ2-7 TRBV4-1 few CASSQEATSAFYEQYF